Each of the 15 T cell receptor beta chains below was sequenced from the same sample in a study of shared clonotypes between healthy human individuals. TCRdb keeps only in-frame clones here, not all; method: immunoSEQ multiplex PCR. Counted here are 2 million to 2.5 million clones, approximately 95% occurring once; the ten biggest clones make up 0.39%. Sequencing was done on a sample of naive CD4+ T cells from PBMCs. Subset given: CD45RA+ positively selected. Receptor source: a man younger than 35 in good health. Some clones in this sample may be carry-over from other donors' samples.

This chain connects TRBV4-3 to TRBJ2-1; D gene uncertain. This CDR3 spans 13 amino acids. Germline CDR1 and CDR2: LGHNA and YSLEER. The V end was cut by 0 bases, the J end by 7 bases, with 7 bases between. Here the CDR3 reads CASSQEEGNEQFF. The CDR3 bases are TGCGCCAGCAGCCAAGAAGAAGGGAATGAGCAGTTCTTC.

The chain employs TRBV7-2 and TRBJ2-5, with D tentatively TRBD2 (6 bases). Germline V gene sequence: CDR1 SGHTA, CDR2 FQGNSA. CDR3 length: 15 residues. Between the trimmed V and J ends, which lost 1 base and 5 bases, there was a span of 14 bases. CDR3 protein: CASSLDGGMLETQYF. CDR3 DNA: TGTGCCAGCAGCTTAGACGGGGGAATGCTGGAGACCCAGTACTTC.

The V and J genes are TRBV19 and TRBJ1-2, with D possibly being TRBD1 (5 bases). The CDR3 sequence is 13 residues long. The germline V gene encodes CDR1 LNHDA and CDR2 SQIVND (reference sequence). Trimming pared 5 bases from V and 8 bases from J, leaving 15 bases between. CDR3 nucleotides: TGTGCCAGTAGTCCCCGGACTTGGGGCGGCTACACCTTC. Its translation is CASSPRTWGGYTF.

The J gene is TRBJ2-7, the V gene TRBV19; TRBD2 agrees at 11 bases. The CDR3 runs to 15 residues. Germline CDR1 is LNHDA and CDR2 is SQIVND (reference sequence). V lost 6 bases, J lost 1 base, and 5 bases stayed unmatched. The CDR3 loop is CASSSLAGGSYEQYF. As DNA, the CDR3 is TGTGCCAGTAGCAGTCTAGCGGGAGGTTCCTACGAGCAGTACTTC.

The chain carries TRBV6-1 and TRBJ1-3; no clear D gene. The V end was cut by 7 bases, the J end by 0 bases, with 13 bases between. Germline V lookup: CDR1 MNHNS, CDR2 SASEGT. This CDR3 region has 15 residues. The CDR3 DNA reads as TGTGCCAGCACCTTCTTGACGGCCTCTGGAAACACCATATATTTT. It translates to CASTFLTASGNTIYF.

This chain connects TRBV7-3 to TRBJ1-2; D might be TRBD1 (5 bases). This CDR3 has 14 amino acids. CDR1 SGHTA and CDR2 FQGTGA come from the germline V gene. Trimming left V 5 bases short and J 5 bases short, with 15 bases between. The CDR3 region has the DNA TGTGCCAGCAGCACTTCCGGGACCGCTTATGGCTACACCTTC. Its protein product is CASSTSGTAYGYTF.

The chain is built from TRBV7-2 and TRBJ2-7; D possibly corresponds to TRBD1 (6 bases). The CDR3 sequence is 15 residues long. Trimming took 5 bases from V and 2 from J, leaving 16 bases between them. The germline gives CDR1 SGHTA, CDR2 FQGNSA. The DNA for the CDR3 is TGTGCCAGCAGCGTTACCGGGACATCAACCTACGAGCAGTACTTC. It yields the protein CASSVTGTSTYEQYF.

CDR3: CACNRDSSYEQYF. The CDR3 DNA reads TGTGCCTGTAACCGGGACAGTTCATACGAGCAGTACTTC. The rearrangement joins TRBV6-1 to TRBJ2-7; 7 nucleotides agree with TRBD1. The CDR3 sequence is 13 residues long. The germline V gene has CDR1 MNHNS and CDR2 SASEGT. The V gene end was trimmed by 11 bases and the J gene end by 4 bases; junction bases not matched to a gene: 11.

The V and J genes are TRBV19 and TRBJ2-1; 10 bases agree with TRBD1. Germline V gives CDR1 LNHDA, CDR2 SQIVND (reference sequence). CDR3 length: 14 amino acids. V was clipped by 6 bases and J by 5 bases; unmatched bases: 4. This CDR3 reads CASSRQGAHNEQFF. CDR3 DNA sequence: TGTGCCAGTAGCCGACAGGGGGCCCACAATGAGCAGTTCTTC.

The CDR3 is CASSLGGNRVYSNQPQHF. CDR3 coding DNA: TGTGCCAGCAGCTTAGGCGGAAACAGGGTCTATAGCAATCAGCCCCAGCATTTT. The chain combines TRBV7-2 with TRBJ1-5; perhaps TRBD1 as D (6 bases). This CDR3 is 18 amino acids long. Germline loops: CDR1 SGHTA, CDR2 FQGNSA. Trimming cost V 1 base and J 0 bases, with 16 bases left between them.

The chain recombines TRBV27 with TRBJ2-3; TRBD2 might be the D (6 bases). Trimming took off 6 bases at V and 0 bases at J, with 16 bases between the two ends. The CDR3 has 16 amino acids. The germline V gene encodes CDR1 MNHEY and CDR2 SMNVEV (reference sequence). The CDR3, as DNA: TGTGCCAGCAGCCCCAGGGTCCGGGAGAGCACAGATACGCAGTATTTT. It codes for CASSPRVRESTDTQYF.

The rearrangement joins TRBV28 to TRBJ2-2; a possible D gene is TRBD1 (5 bases). Germline V gene lookup returns CDR1 MDHEN and CDR2 SYDVKM. Trimming took 11 bases from V and 0 from J, leaving 10 bases between them. This CDR3 spans 13 amino acids. The CDR3 nucleotides are TGTGCCGTCGGACACCCGAACACCGGGGAGCTGTTTTTT. Protein sequence: CAVGHPNTGELFF.

Turning to this clone: Distinct nucleotide sequences in the sample also encode this CDR3. This rearrangement joins TRBV7-6 to TRBJ2-7; 9 bases line up with TRBD1. From germline, CDR1 is SGHVS and CDR2 FNYEAQ. The CDR3 length is 14 residues. V lost 5 bases to trimming and J lost 1 base; unmatched junction nucleotides: 3. The CDR3 coding sequence is TGTGCCAGCAGCCCGGACAGGGGATCCTACGAGCAGTACTTC. Protein sequence: CASSPDRGSYEQYF. The full variable domain, with the rest looked up from reference TRBV7-6 and TRBJ2-7, is GAGVSQSPRYKVTKRGQDVALRCDPISGHVSLYWYRQALGQGPEFLTYFNYEAQQDKSGLPNDRFSAERPEGSISTLTIQRTEQRDSAMYRCASSPDRGSYEQYFGPGTRLTVT.

With respect to this clone: Within the sample, other DNA sequences also encode this same CDR3. This chain connects TRBV10-3 to TRBJ1-1; D is possibly TRBD1 (5 bases). Germline CDR1 reads ENHRY; CDR2 reads SYGVKD. The CDR3 is 14 residues long. The V end was cut by 4 bases, the J end by 5 bases, with 14 bases between. In DNA form, the CDR3 reads TGTGCCATCAGTGGGCAGGGAGGAGATACTGAAGCTTTCTTT. Protein product: CAISGQGGDTEAFF.

This sequence joins TRBV7-4 and TRBJ2-3; TRBD2 aligns across 12 bases. V lost 1 base to trimming and J lost 1 base; unmatched junction nucleotides: 6. Looked up from germline, CDR1 is SGHVT and CDR2 is SQSDAQ. This CDR3 is built from 18 residues. CDR3 DNA: TGTGCCAGCAGCTTAGAGGCTAGCGGGAGGGGCGGCACAGATACGCAGTATTTT. This translates into CASSLEASGRGGTDTQYF.